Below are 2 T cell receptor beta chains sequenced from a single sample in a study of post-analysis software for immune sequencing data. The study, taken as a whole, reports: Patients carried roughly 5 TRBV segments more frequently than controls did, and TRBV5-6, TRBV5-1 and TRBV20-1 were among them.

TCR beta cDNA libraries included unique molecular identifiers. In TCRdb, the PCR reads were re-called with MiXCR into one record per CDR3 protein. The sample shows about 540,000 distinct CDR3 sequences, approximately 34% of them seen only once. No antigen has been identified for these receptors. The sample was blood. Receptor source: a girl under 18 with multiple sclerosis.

The DNA for the CDR3 is TGTGCCAGCAGTATCAGAGAGGGCGCAGATACGCAGTATTTT. It specifies CASSIREGADTQYF. The V and J genes are TRBV12-3 or TRBV12-4 and TRBJ2-3; the D gene is possibly TRBD2 (5 bases). This CDR3 region has 14 residues. V gave up 5 bases and J gave up 4 bases, with 13 bases separating them.

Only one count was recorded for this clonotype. The CDR3 DNA is TGTGCCAGCCGTATGCCCCTACGCGGGCGAAGTAGCGAAAAACTGTTTTTT. It translates to CASRMPLRGRSSEKLFF. V usage is TRBV11-2 and J usage is TRBJ1-4; D gene unclear. CDR3 size: 17 residues. Looked up from germline, CDR1 is SGHAT and CDR2 is FQNNGV. The V end was cut by 8 bases, the J end by 8 bases, with 27 bases between. Together with reference TRBV11-2 and TRBJ1-4, the CDR3 gives the full variable domain: EAGVAQSPRYKIIEKRQSVAFWCNPISGHATLYWYQQILGQGPKLLIQFQNNGVVDDSQLPKDRFSAERLKGVDSTLKIQPAKLEDSAVYLCASRMPLRGRSSEKLFFGSGTQLSVL.